This is a list of T cell receptor beta chains from one sample in a study of T cells after yellow fever vaccination. TCRdb used MiXCR to reprocess the 5' RACE reads, holding one entry per CDR3 protein. The sample carries about 340,000 distinct CDR3 sequences, around an eighth recorded once. The sequenced sample was CD4+ T cells sorted from PBMCs, obtained 15 days after the yellow fever booster vaccination. The receptors here all came from a man aged 18 to 29 who received the YFV17D yellow fever vaccine. Each CDR3 is given with its conserved first and last residue. The D gene is left open where the match is weak. Some rows mark clone size as missing; the rest say once, few, many or name a class of expanded clone.

clone_size d_call j_call v_call cdr3_aa cdr3_nt
few - TRBJ2-3 TRBV18 CATAIQGITDTQYF TGTGCCACTGCGATCCAGGGTATCACAGATACGCAGTATTTT
- TRBD1 TRBJ1-2 TRBV6-6 CASSVGQGASGYTF TGTGCCAGCAGTGTAGGACAGGGGGCCTCTGGCTACACCTTC
few - TRBJ2-6 TRBV9 CASSALYSGANVLTF TGTGCCAGCAGCGCGCTTTACTCTGGGGCCAACGTCCTGACTTTC
- TRBD2 TRBJ2-5 TRBV5-1 CASSLLAGLQETQYF TGCGCCAGCAGCTTACTAGCGGGGTTACAAGAGACCCAGTACTTC
many - TRBJ2-2 TRBV6-5 CASSYVMNTGELFF TGTGCCAGCAGTTACGTCATGAATACCGGGGAGCTGTTTTTT
many - TRBJ1-1 TRBV5-6 CASSPRGGEAFF TGTGCCAGCAGCCCCCGGGGAGGAGAAGCTTTCTTT
- - TRBJ1-1 TRBV29-1 CSVRSIGTEAFF TGCAGCGTTCGGAGCATAGGCACTGAAGCTTTCTTT
few TRBD2 TRBJ2-1 TRBV15 CATSSRHILAGGYNEQFF TGTGCCACCAGCAGTCGGCACATACTAGCGGGGGGCTACAATGAGCAGTTCTTC
- - TRBJ2-4 TRBV2 CASSDPSNIQYF TGTGCCAGCAGTGACCCGTCAAACATTCAGTACTTC
- TRBD1 TRBJ1-1 TRBV18 CASSSSDRGRVAFF TGTGCCAGCTCATCCTCGGACAGGGGGCGGGTAGCTTTCTTT
- - TRBJ2-3 TRBV6-5 CASSYVAGTHPYTQYF TGTGCCAGCAGTTACGTGGCGGGGACCCACCCTTATACGCAGTATTTT
many - TRBJ1-1 TRBV6-2/TRBV6-3 CASSLTGRNTEAFF TGTGCCAGCAGTCTGACAGGAAGGAACACTGAAGCTTTCTTT
- - TRBJ1-1 TRBV12-3/TRBV12-4 CASSFRRNTEAFF TGTGCCAGCAGTTTTAGGAGGAACACTGAAGCTTTCTTT
few - TRBJ1-1 TRBV3-1 CASSRRDSNTEAFF TGTGCCAGCAGCCGGAGAGACAGTAACACTGAAGCTTTCTTT
few - TRBJ1-5 TRBV11-2 CASSLDLPMPQHF TGTGCCAGCAGCTTAGACCTACCCATGCCCCAGCATTTT
few - TRBJ2-5 TRBV6-1 CASARDQETQYF TGTGCCAGCGCCCGGGACCAAGAGACCCAGTACTTC
- TRBD1 TRBJ2-1 TRBV6-1 CASQGQGATEQFF TGTGCCAGCCAGGGACAGGGGGCCACTGAGCAGTTCTTC
few - TRBJ1-6 TRBV7-6 CASSLGRVFSPLHF TGTGCCAGCAGCTTAGGCAGGGTATTTTCACCCCTCCACTTT
- - TRBJ2-3 TRBV12-3/TRBV12-4 CASSGGLSPDTQYF TGTGCCAGCAGTGGGGGACTTTCCCCAGATACGCAGTATTTT
few TRBD1 TRBJ2-1 TRBV18 CASSKQGKNEQFF TGTGCCAGCTCCAAACAGGGGAAGAATGAGCAGTTCTTC
- TRBD2 TRBJ2-1 TRBV19 CASSIRGDGAEQFF TGTGCCAGTAGTATACGGGGGGATGGGGCAGAGCAGTTCTTC
few - TRBJ2-6 TRBV7-6 CASSLRNSAGANVLTF TGTGCCAGCAGCTTGCGGAATTCGGCTGGGGCCAACGTCCTGACTTTC
few - TRBJ2-2 TRBV7-6 CASSTPFSTGELFF TGTGCCAGCAGCACCCCGTTTTCCACCGGGGAGCTGTTTTTT
few TRBD2 TRBJ2-7 TRBV6-2/TRBV6-3 CASTRTSGYEQYF TGTGCCAGCACCAGGACTAGTGGGTACGAGCAGTACTTC
- TRBD2 TRBJ2-5 TRBV7-6 CASRPGLAGGFETQYF TGTGCCAGCAGACCGGGACTAGCGGGGGGATTTGAGACCCAGTACTTC
few TRBD1 TRBJ2-7 TRBV7-2 CASSQRTGGVGYEQYF TGTGCCAGCAGCCAAAGGACAGGGGGCGTAGGGTACGAGCAGTACTTC
few TRBD1 TRBJ2-2 TRBV2 CASGGQPNTGELFF TGTGCCAGCGGGGGACAGCCGAACACCGGGGAGCTGTTTTTT
once TRBD2 TRBJ2-3 TRBV28 CASKVPGGGDTQYF TGTGCCAGCAAGGTCCCTGGCGGGGGGGATACGCAGTATTTT
- TRBD2 TRBJ2-2 TRBV12-3/TRBV12-4 CASSFSSGGANTGELFF TGTGCCAGCAGTTTTTCTAGCGGGGGGGCGAACACCGGGGAGCTGTTTTTT
few - TRBJ2-1 TRBV9 CASSGRTGSYNEQFF TGTGCCAGCAGCGGGAGGACGGGCTCCTACAATGAGCAGTTCTTC
- TRBD1 TRBJ1-2 TRBV4-3 CASSQVSGGGYTF TGCGCCAGCAGCCAAGTGTCAGGGGGTGGCTACACCTTC
few - TRBJ1-2 TRBV5-1 CASSAQGRGNYGYTF TGCGCCAGCAGCGCGCAGGGCCGAGGAAACTATGGCTACACCTTC
many TRBD1 TRBJ2-6 TRBV5-6 CASSPGQGRSGANVLTF TGTGCCAGCAGCCCGGGACAGGGGCGCTCTGGGGCCAACGTCCTGACTTTC
many - TRBJ2-7 TRBV7-9 CASSTRQSSYEQYF TGTGCCAGCAGCACCCGACAGTCCTCCTACGAGCAGTACTTC
many - TRBJ2-3 TRBV6-6 CASSYDNGGPSIDTQYF TGTGCCAGCAGTTACGACAACGGGGGGCCGTCAATTGATACGCAGTATTTT
few - TRBJ2-7 TRBV2 CASSESGLVYF TGTGCCAGCAGTGAATCGGGATTAGTTTACTTC
few - TRBJ1-2 TRBV7-2 CASSLGRQGRGYTF TGTGCCAGCAGCTTAGGAAGGCAGGGTAGGGGCTACACCTTC
many - TRBJ1-2 TRBV18 CASSEGRSGGRYGYTF TGTGCCAGCTCAGAGGGACGGAGTGGAGGGCGCTATGGCTACACCTTC
many TRBD1 TRBJ1-6 TRBV2 CAAAYRGYNSPLHF TGTGCCGCAGCCTACAGGGGTTATAATTCACCCCTCCACTTT
few - TRBJ1-6 TRBV20-1 CSASARVDSPLHF TGCAGTGCTAGTGCCAGGGTCGATTCACCCCTCCACTTT
- - TRBJ1-1 TRBV7-2 CASSAHPTVNTEAFF TGTGCCAGCAGCGCCCATCCGACAGTCAACACTGAAGCTTTCTTT
- - TRBJ2-2 TRBV10-3 CAITAGLNTGELFF TGTGCCATCACGGCGGGGCTGAACACCGGGGAGCTGTTTTTT
- TRBD2 TRBJ2-3 TRBV5-1 CASSLSTSGGADTQYF TGCGCCAGCAGCTTGTCTACTAGCGGGGGCGCAGATACGCAGTATTTT
- - TRBJ2-5 TRBV2 CASSEGLGLLQETQYF TGTGCCAGCAGTGAGGGGCTGGGACTGCTACAAGAGACCCAGTACTTC
few - TRBJ2-5 TRBV7-9 CASSPSGGSGTQYF TGTGCCAGCAGCCCCTCCGGTGGGTCGGGGACCCAGTACTTC
few - TRBJ1-5 TRBV6-1 CASSEGSPGNQPQHF TGTGCCAGCAGTGAAGGCAGTCCTGGCAATCAGCCCCAGCATTTT